The 10 T cell receptor beta chains given below trace back to one sample, sequenced in a study of blood T cell repertoires in COVID-19. TCRdb keeps only in-frame clones here, not all; method: immunoSEQ multiplex PCR. The sample records 99,000 or so clones, around 84% being singletons. Sample: peripheral blood. The receptor set was obtained from a woman aged 55-69 years in a cohort sampled during active or convalescent COVID-19.

The CDR3 here is CASSPMTLQGSMNTEAFF. The CDR3 region has the DNA TGTGCCAGCAGCCCAATGACCCTACAGGGGAGCATGAACACTGAAGCTTTCTTT. The chain is built from TRBV28 and TRBJ1-1; TRBD1 aligns across 7 bases. V lost 6 bases, J lost 0 bases, and 16 bases stayed unmatched. The CDR3 is made up of 18 amino acids. Germline CDR1 MDHEN, CDR2 SYDVKM.

The chain carries TRBV6-4 and TRBJ1-1, with D possibly TRBD1 on 5 matching bases. The CDR3 loop spans 13 amino acids. Germline V gene lookup returns CDR1 MRHNA and CDR2 SNTAGT. Trimming left V 4 bases short and J 4 bases short, with 10 bases between. This chain's CDR3 is CASSAEGPTEAFF. CDR3 in DNA: TGTGCCAGCAGTGCGGAGGGGCCCACTGAAGCTTTCTTT.

The genes are TRBV21-1 and TRBJ2-6; the D segment call TRBD1 is taken from the table without a DNA check. TRBV21-1 is deemed a pseudogene. There are 22 residues in the CDR3. The CDR3: CASSKVGEESGRFPPGANVLTF. For the CDR3, the DNA is TGTGCCAGCAGCAAAGTCGGTGAGGAGTCAGGGCGCTTCCCACCTGGGGCCAACGTCCTGACTTTC.

The chain carries TRBV11-2 and TRBJ1-4, with TRBD1 as a possible D gene (5 bases). Trimming took off 3 bases at V and 5 bases at J, with 10 bases between the two ends. The germline V gene encodes CDR1 SGHAT and CDR2 FQNNGV. This CDR3 has 14 residues. In DNA form, the CDR3 reads TGTGCCAGCAGCTTCGGGGGGAGGAATGAAAAACTGTTTTTT. Translated: CASSFGGRNEKLFF.

The V call is TRBV3-1 (or the pseudogene TRBV3-2), the J call TRBJ2-5; D call uncertain. Trimming left V 5 bases short and J 9 bases short, with 10 bases between. Per the germline V gene, CDR1 is LGHDT and CDR2 is YNNKEL (reference sequence). The CDR3 length is 11 residues. The CDR3 DNA reads as TGTGCCAGCAGCAAGATGGGCTCCCAGTACTTC. Translating gives CASSKMGSQYF.

The chain links TRBV18 to TRBJ2-3, with D possibly being TRBD2 (5 bases). V gave up 2 bases and J gave up 5 bases, with 5 bases separating them. The length of the CDR3 is 12 residues. Germline V gene lookup returns CDR1 KGHSH and CDR2 LQKENI. CDR3 nucleotide sequence: TGTGCCAGCTCACCAGAGGGAGATACGCAGTATTTT. It specifies CASSPEGDTQYF.

The V call is TRBV3-1 (or the pseudogene TRBV3-2), the J call TRBJ2-3; TRBD2 matches at 13 bases. The CDR3 length is 16 residues. The germline V gene has CDR1 LGHDT and CDR2 YNNKEL (reference sequence). The junction had 7 bases not matched to a gene; V was cut back by 4 bases and J by 6 bases. The CDR3 spells CASSPGTSGNLDTQYF. The CDR3 nucleotides read TGTGCCAGCAGCCCCGGGACTAGCGGGAATCTGGATACGCAGTATTTT.

The V and J genes are TRBV30 and TRBJ1-2; D is perhaps TRBD1 (6 bases). CDR3 length: 16 amino acids. The V end was cut by 0 bases, the J end by 0 bases, with 14 bases between. The germline CDR1 and CDR2 sequences are GTSNPN and SVGIG (reference sequence). CDR3 residues: CAWSVTGYRANYGYTF. Written as DNA, the CDR3 is TGTGCCTGGAGTGTAACAGGGTATCGAGCTAACTATGGCTACACCTTC.

This clone appeared once. The genes are TRBV6-5 and TRBJ1-4, with 8 bases matching TRBD1. Trimming removed 4 bases from V and 7 bases from J; junction bases left unmatched: 5. Germline V gene lookup returns CDR1 MNHEY and CDR2 SVGAGI. This CDR3 comprises 14 residues. CDR3 DNA sequence: TGTGCCAGCAGTTCTACAGGGGGGGGTGAAAAACTGTTTTTT. It is translated as CASSSTGGGEKLFF.

The rearrangement uses TRBV5-4 and TRBJ2-5; possible D gene TRBD1, 6 bases. Germline loops: CDR1 SGHNT, CDR2 YYREEE (reference sequence). The CDR3 sequence is 14 residues long. Trimming cost V 1 base and J 5 bases, with 12 bases left between them. In DNA, the CDR3 is TGTGCCAGCAGCTTGCCAGGGGAAGCGGAGACCCAGTACTTC. This gives the protein CASSLPGEAETQYF.